This TCR beta chain was documented in a study of T cell changes during pregnancy in multiple sclerosis. Trimming cost V 3 bases and J 6 bases, with 8 bases left between them. The germline V gene encodes CDR1 GTSNPN and CDR2 SVGIG (reference sequence). This CDR3 region has 12 residues. Only in-frame clones appear in the TCRdb table, and some are missing; sequencing was by immunoSEQ multiplex PCR. This repertoire shows tens of thousands of clones, 80% to 95% found once; its top ten account for 1.5% to 2.5%. Here the sequenced sample was peripheral blood, taken in the second trimester of pregnancy. The TCR originated in a female donor with multiple sclerosis, enrolled in a pregnancy study. This chain joins TRBV30 and TRBJ2-2; D is ambiguous. CDR3 loop: CAWRLTAGELFF. The CDR3 nucleotides are TGTGCCTGGAGATTAACGGCCGGGGAGCTGTTTTTT.